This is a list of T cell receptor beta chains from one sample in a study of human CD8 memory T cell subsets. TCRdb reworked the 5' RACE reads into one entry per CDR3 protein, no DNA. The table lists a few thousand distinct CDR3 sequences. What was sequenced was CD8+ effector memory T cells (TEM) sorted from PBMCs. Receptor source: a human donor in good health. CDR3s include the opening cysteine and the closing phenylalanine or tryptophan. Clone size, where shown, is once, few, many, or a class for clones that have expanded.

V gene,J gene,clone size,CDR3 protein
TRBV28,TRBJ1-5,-,CASREGNQPQHF
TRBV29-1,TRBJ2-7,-,CSVEDRGGYEQYF
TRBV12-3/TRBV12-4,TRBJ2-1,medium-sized,CASSLTGTGGLNEQFF
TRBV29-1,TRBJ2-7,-,CSVMGTGGLDEQYF
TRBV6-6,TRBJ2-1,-,CASSSAGGRNNEQFF
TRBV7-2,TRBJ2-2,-,CASSFPTGELFF
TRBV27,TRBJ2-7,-,CASSSVTGNEQYF
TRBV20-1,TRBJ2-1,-,CSARGALAGGHTEQFF
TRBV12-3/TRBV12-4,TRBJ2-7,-,CASSRFASSGPGYEQYF
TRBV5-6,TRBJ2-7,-,CASSLIGTSHEQYF
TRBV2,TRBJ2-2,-,CASSEALKVGTSVTGELFF
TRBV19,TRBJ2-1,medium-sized,CASSDQSGGQVNEQFF
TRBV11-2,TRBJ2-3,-,CASGQLAGGDTQYF
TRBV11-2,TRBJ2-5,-,CASSFISTPQETQYF
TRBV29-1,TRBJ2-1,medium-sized,CSVEHGAGNEQFF
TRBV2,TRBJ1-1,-,CASRRYKNTEAFF
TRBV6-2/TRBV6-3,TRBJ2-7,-,CATSGLAGLKEQYF
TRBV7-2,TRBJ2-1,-,CASSRRLAGEQWEQFF
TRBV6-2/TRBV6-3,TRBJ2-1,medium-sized,CASSAGYLEQFF
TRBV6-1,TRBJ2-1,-,CASKRRPEGEQFF
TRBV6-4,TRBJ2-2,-,CASSDTSGTNTGELFF
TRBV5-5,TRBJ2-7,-,CASRTLQGANWEQYF
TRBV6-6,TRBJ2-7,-,CASSYSSQGMGLGEQYF
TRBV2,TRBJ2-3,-,CASSESAREVGTDTQYF
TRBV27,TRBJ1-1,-,CASSLSDPNTEAFF
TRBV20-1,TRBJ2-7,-,CSARAGADYEQYF
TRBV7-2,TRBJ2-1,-,CASSTPPGGVLFHEQFF
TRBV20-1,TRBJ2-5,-,CSASSGGETQYF
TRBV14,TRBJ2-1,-,CASSQDPGLAEKSSYNEQFF
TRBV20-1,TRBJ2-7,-,CSARGGQGLSDSYEQYF
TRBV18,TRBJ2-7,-,CASSPDSVYEQYF
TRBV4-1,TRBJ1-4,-,CASSQGRNEKLFF
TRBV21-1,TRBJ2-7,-,CASSKAKGQGVSYEQYF
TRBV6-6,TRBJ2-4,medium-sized,CASSLRYRGAAKNIQYF
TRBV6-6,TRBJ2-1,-,CASSLGTESNEQFF
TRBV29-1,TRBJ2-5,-,CSVNGQGEYQETQYF
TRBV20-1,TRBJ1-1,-,CSARGVDRDTEAFF
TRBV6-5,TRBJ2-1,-,CASSPTGFNEQFF
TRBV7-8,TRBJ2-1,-,CASSPQIGSYNEQFF
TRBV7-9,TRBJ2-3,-,CASSPRGPDTQYF
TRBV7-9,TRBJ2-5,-,CASSPRLAAPEETQYF
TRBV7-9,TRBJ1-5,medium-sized,CASSLTESGNQPQHF